The rows below give T cell receptor beta chains drawn from one sample of a study of T cell responses to AZD1222 COVID-19 vaccine. The repertoire was sequenced with immunoSEQ multiplex PCR; TCRdb's copy has only in-frame clones and lacks some. The sample shows 140,000 or so clones, approximately 85% of them seen only once. The material sequenced was peripheral blood, taken 28 days after the second dose of the MenACWY control vaccine. These receptors were taken from an adult who received the MenACWY meningococcal vaccine as a control. Each CDR3 is given with its conserved first and last residue. Each record gives: CDR3 length, clone size, V gene, D gene, J gene, CDR3 DNA, CDR3 protein. A D gene is named only where the DNA matches it firmly. A clone size is listed for some rows: how often the clone was seen (once, few, many), or a class if it is expanded.

12	-	TRBV7-2	-	TRBJ1-5	TGTGCCAGCAGCACTGGCGTGCAGCCCCAGCATTTT	CASSTGVQPQHF
14	-	TRBV25-1	TRBD1	TRBJ2-2	TGTGCCAGCACTAAGGGGGCGTACACCGGGGAGCTGTTTTTT	CASTKGAYTGELFF
17	-	TRBV4-2	TRBD1	TRBJ1-4	TGTGCCAGCAAAGTCGGGACAGCCCTCGCAACTAATGAAAAACTGTTTTTT	CASKVGTALATNEKLFF
16	-	TRBV7-9	TRBD2	TRBJ2-1	TGTGCCAGCAGCACCACTAGCGGGAGGGCCTACAATGAGCAGTTCTTC	CASSTTSGRAYNEQFF
16	-	TRBV18	-	TRBJ2-7	TGTGCCAGCTCACCCCGTGGGACAACGAGCTCCTACGAGCAGTACTTC	CASSPRGTTSSYEQYF
15	-	TRBV5-1	-	TRBJ2-2	TGCGCCAGCAGCACCATGACAGGTCGAACCGGGGAGCTGTTTTTT	CASSTMTGRTGELFF
14	-	TRBV5-1	-	TRBJ2-4	TGCGCCAGCAGCTTGGAAGGCCGGGGGAACATTCAGTACTTC	CASSLEGRGNIQYF
13	-	TRBV5-6	TRBD1	TRBJ1-2	TGTGCCAGCAGCCAGGACAGGGGGTATGGCTACACCTTC	CASSQDRGYGYTF
16	-	TRBV3-1/TRBV3-2	TRBD1	TRBJ1-6	TGTGCCAGCAGGAACCGGGACAGGGGGCGCGAGTCACCCCTCCACTTT	CASRNRDRGRESPLHF
14	-	TRBV7-3	-	TRBJ1-6	TGTGCCAGCAGCTTAACACCCGATGGGTCACCCCTCCACTTT	CASSLTPDGSPLHF
15	-	TRBV7-2	TRBD1	TRBJ1-4	TGTGCCAGCAGCTCGAGACAGGGTAGGGGTGAAAAACTGTTTTTT	CASSSRQGRGEKLFF
14	-	TRBV6-5	-	TRBJ2-3	TGTGCCAGCAGTTTCCCGGGGGTCGGGGGTACGCAGTATTTT	CASSFPGVGGTQYF
13	-	TRBV7-6	-	TRBJ2-3	TGTGCCAGCAGCTCCCCCCCCACAGATACGCAGTATTTT	CASSSPPTDTQYF
14	-	TRBV18	-	TRBJ1-1	TGTGCCAGCTCACCACCGAGGGGGAACACTGAAGCTTTCTTT	CASSPPRGNTEAFF
14	-	TRBV7-9	-	TRBJ1-5	TGTGCCAGCAGCCCGCTGGGACATAGGGAGCCCCAGCATTTT	CASSPLGHREPQHF
15	-	TRBV6-5	-	TRBJ1-2	TGTGCCAGCAGTTCCACGGTGGGGCGAGGCTATGGCTACACCTTC	CASSSTVGRGYGYTF
13	-	TRBV27	-	TRBJ1-3	TGTGCCAGCAGTTCCTACGCTGGAAACACCATATATTTT	CASSSYAGNTIYF
14	-	TRBV18	-	TRBJ1-1	TGTGCCAGCTCCCAAAGGCCCCAGGGTGGGGAAGCTTTCTTT	CASSQRPQGGEAFF
15	-	TRBV6-6	TRBD2	TRBJ2-5	TGTGCCAGCAGTTACTCGGGAGGGCAACAAGAGACCCAGTACTTC	CASSYSGGQQETQYF
13	-	TRBV7-3	-	TRBJ1-6	TGTGCCAGCAGCCTCGACTGGAATTCACCCCTCCACTTT	CASSLDWNSPLHF
13	few	TRBV11-3	-	TRBJ1-6	TGTGCCAGCAACCGACAGGCCAATTCACCCCTCCACTTT	CASNRQANSPLHF
20	-	TRBV7-6	TRBD2	TRBJ2-3	TGTGCCAGCAGCTTAGCGCCCTGGGGTAGCGGGAGCGAGAGCACAGATACGCAGTATTTT	CASSLAPWGSGSESTDTQYF
20	-	TRBV3-1/TRBV3-2	TRBD1	TRBJ1-2	TGTGCCAGCAGCCAAGATGTCGGGACAGGGGATTCGCTCGCTAACTATGGCTACACCTTC	CASSQDVGTGDSLANYGYTF
15	-	TRBV5-4	-	TRBJ2-3	TGTGCCAGCAGCTTGACCTCAGCGGCGACAGATACGCAGTATTTT	CASSLTSAATDTQYF
15	-	TRBV5-1	-	TRBJ1-1	TGCGCCAGCAGCTTGGATATCAACATGAACACTGAAGCTTTCTTT	CASSLDINMNTEAFF
16	-	TRBV4-2	-	TRBJ2-7	TGTGCCAGCAGCCAAGTTTGGCCAGAAAGTAGCTACGAGCAGTACTTC	CASSQVWPESSYEQYF
15	-	TRBV7-2	TRBD1	TRBJ2-3	TGTGCCAGCAGCTTAGCAGGACAGGGCACAGATACGCAGTATTTT	CASSLAGQGTDTQYF
14	-	TRBV9	-	TRBJ1-3	TGTGCCAGCAGCGTCCTAACGACGGCAGACACCATATATTTT	CASSVLTTADTIYF
15	few	TRBV14	-	TRBJ1-6	TGTGCCAGCAGCCAAGCCGGGACGGCGGGTGCACCCCTCCACTTT	CASSQAGTAGAPLHF
12	few	TRBV6-6	-	TRBJ1-3	TGTGCCAGCTTAGACACGGGAAACACCATATATTTT	CASLDTGNTIYF
15	-	TRBV28	TRBD2	TRBJ2-1	TGTGCCAGCAGCCCCCGGACTAGCGGCCCCGAGGGGCAGTTCTTC	CASSPRTSGPEGQFF
14	-	TRBV28	-	TRBJ1-6	TGTGCCAGCAGCCGCGATCCTCTTAATTCACCCCTCCACTTT	CASSRDPLNSPLHF
15	-	TRBV6-5	-	TRBJ1-2	TGTGCCAGCAGCCCCTCCCAGGGCAGGGGTTGGGGCTACACCTTC	CASSPSQGRGWGYTF
15	-	TRBV28	-	TRBJ1-5	TGTGCCAGCAGTTTGAGGGCTTCGGGCAATCAGCCCCAGCATTTT	CASSLRASGNQPQHF
13	-	TRBV15	-	TRBJ2-7	TGTGCCACCAGCAGAGAAGCCAGCTACGAGCAGTACTTC	CATSREASYEQYF
15	-	TRBV11-3	-	TRBJ1-4	TGTGCCAGCAGCTCAGGACACATCTCGGGAGAAAAACTGTTTTTT	CASSSGHISGEKLFF
13	-	TRBV7-2	-	TRBJ1-5	TGTGCCAGCAGCTTTTCCCCCAATCAGCCCCAGCATTTT	CASSFSPNQPQHF
15	-	TRBV7-9	TRBD1	TRBJ2-2	TGTGCCAGCAGCTCGGACAGGGCGAACACCGGGGAGCTGTTTTTT	CASSSDRANTGELFF
13	-	TRBV2	-	TRBJ1-2	TGTGCCAGCAGTGAGACCCCCCCTAGAGGCTACACCTTC	CASSETPPRGYTF
16	-	TRBV5-1	-	TRBJ2-2	TGCGCCAGCAGCCCACGCGGTAGCGGGAACACCGGGGAGCTGTTTTTT	CASSPRGSGNTGELFF
15	-	TRBV6-6	-	TRBJ2-2	TGTGCCAGCAGTTATGATGAGGGATTGACCGGGGAGCTGTTTTTT	CASSYDEGLTGELFF
15	-	TRBV4-3	-	TRBJ1-5	TGCGCCAGCAGCCCACAAGGAGGGGGGGATCAGCCCCAGCATTTT	CASSPQGGGDQPQHF
13	-	TRBV29-1	TRBD1	TRBJ2-7	TGCAGCGTTGGGGAGGTGACAGGGGCTAAGCAGTACTTC	CSVGEVTGAKQYF
16	-	TRBV4-2	-	TRBJ1-5	TGTGCCAGCAGCCAACTATATGCCGACAGCAATCAGCCCCAGCATTTT	CASSQLYADSNQPQHF
14	-	TRBV3-1/TRBV3-2	-	TRBJ2-7	TGTGCCAGCAGCCAAGAATGGGGGGCCTACGAGCAGTACTTC	CASSQEWGAYEQYF
12	-	TRBV30	-	TRBJ1-3	TGTGCCCGAGGGGAGTTGGGAAACACCATATATTTT	CARGELGNTIYF
19	-	TRBV3-1/TRBV3-2	TRBD1	TRBJ2-3	TGTGCCAGCAGCCAAACCGGGACAGGGACGCTAGCGATCACAGATACGCAGTATTTT	CASSQTGTGTLAITDTQYF
13	-	TRBV12-3/TRBV12-4	-	TRBJ1-2	TGTGCCAGCAGTCCGGACGGATCTTATGGCTACACCTTC	CASSPDGSYGYTF
13	-	TRBV3-1/TRBV3-2	-	TRBJ1-2	TGTGCCAGCAGCCGGGGACAAGGCTATGGCTACACCTTC	CASSRGQGYGYTF
13	-	TRBV24-1	-	TRBJ1-5	TGTGCCACCAGTGTGGCCAGCAATCAGCCCCAGCATTTT	CATSVASNQPQHF
13	-	TRBV6-5	TRBD1	TRBJ2-3	TGTGCCAGCAGGCGGGTACAGGGGGCTACGCAGTATTTT	CASRRVQGATQYF
16	-	TRBV7-3	TRBD2	TRBJ2-1	TGTGCCAGCAGCAAGAATAGCGGGAGTTTAGGGGATGAGCAGTTCTTC	CASSKNSGSLGDEQFF
15	-	TRBV5-1	TRBD1	TRBJ1-1	TGCGCCAGCAGCACCCGACAGGGTGGAGAAACTGAAGCTTTCTTT	CASSTRQGGETEAFF